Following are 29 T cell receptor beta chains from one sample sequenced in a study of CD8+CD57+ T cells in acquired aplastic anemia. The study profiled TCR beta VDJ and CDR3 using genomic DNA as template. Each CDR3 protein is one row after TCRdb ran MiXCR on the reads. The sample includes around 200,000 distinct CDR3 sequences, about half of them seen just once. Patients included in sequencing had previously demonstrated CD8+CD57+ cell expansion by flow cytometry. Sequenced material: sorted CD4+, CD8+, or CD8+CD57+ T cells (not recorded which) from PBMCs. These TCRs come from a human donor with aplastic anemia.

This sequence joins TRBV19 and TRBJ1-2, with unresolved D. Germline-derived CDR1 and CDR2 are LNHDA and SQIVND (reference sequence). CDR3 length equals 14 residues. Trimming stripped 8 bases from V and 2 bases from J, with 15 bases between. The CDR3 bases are TGTGCCAGTGGGAACCAACCGGTGAACTATGGCTACACCTTC. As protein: CASGNQPVNYGYTF.

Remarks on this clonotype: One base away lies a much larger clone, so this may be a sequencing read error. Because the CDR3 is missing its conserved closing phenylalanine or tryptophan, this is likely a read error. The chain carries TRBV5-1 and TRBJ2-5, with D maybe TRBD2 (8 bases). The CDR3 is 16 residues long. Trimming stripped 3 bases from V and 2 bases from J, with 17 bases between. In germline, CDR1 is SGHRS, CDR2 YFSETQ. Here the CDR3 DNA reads TGCGCCAGCAGCTCAGGGGGGACTAGTGGGCAAGAGACCCAGTACCTC. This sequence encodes CASSSGGTSGQETQYL.

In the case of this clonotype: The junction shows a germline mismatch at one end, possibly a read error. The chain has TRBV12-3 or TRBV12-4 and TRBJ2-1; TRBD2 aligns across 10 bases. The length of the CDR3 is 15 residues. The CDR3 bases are TGTGCCAGCAGTCTAGCGGGAGCTGCGTACAATGAGCAGTTCTTC. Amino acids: CASSLAGAAYNEQFF.

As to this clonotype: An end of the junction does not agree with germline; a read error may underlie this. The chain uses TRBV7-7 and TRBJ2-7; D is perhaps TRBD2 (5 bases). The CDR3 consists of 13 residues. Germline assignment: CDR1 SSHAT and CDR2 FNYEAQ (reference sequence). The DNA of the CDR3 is TGTGCTAGCAGCCGGGATCCGAGCAATGAGCAGTACTTC. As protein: CASSRDPSNEQYF.

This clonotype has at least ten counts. The CDR3 nucleotides read TGTGCCAGCAGTTACCTTCAGACAGGGTTGGATGAGCAGTTCTTC. Its translation is CASSYLQTGLDEQFF. V and J are TRBV12-3 or TRBV12-4 and TRBJ2-1; 7 nucleotides agree with TRBD1. Trimming took 4 bases from V and 8 from J; bases not matched to a gene: 11. The CDR3 sequence is 15 residues long.

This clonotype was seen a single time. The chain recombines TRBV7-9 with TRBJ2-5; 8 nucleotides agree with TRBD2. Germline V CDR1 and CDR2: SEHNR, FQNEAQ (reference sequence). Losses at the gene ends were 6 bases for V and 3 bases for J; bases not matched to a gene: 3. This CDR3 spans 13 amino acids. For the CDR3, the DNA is TGTGCCAGCAGGCTAGCGGGCAAAGAGACCCAGTACTTC. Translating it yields CASRLAGKETQYF.

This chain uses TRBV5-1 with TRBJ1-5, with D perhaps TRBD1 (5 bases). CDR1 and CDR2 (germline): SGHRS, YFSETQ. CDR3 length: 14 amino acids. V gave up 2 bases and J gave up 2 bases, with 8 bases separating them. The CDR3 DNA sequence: TGCGCCAGCAGCTTCGAAGGGGGCAATCAGCCCCAGCATTTT. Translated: CASSFEGGNQPQHF.

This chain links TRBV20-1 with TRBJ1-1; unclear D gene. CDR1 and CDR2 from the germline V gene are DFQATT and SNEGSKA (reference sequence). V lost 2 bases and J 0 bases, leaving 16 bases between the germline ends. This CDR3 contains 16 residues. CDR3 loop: CSARKDRWPMNTEAFF. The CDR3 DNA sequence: TGCAGTGCTAGAAAGGACCGATGGCCTATGAACACTGAAGCTTTCTTT.

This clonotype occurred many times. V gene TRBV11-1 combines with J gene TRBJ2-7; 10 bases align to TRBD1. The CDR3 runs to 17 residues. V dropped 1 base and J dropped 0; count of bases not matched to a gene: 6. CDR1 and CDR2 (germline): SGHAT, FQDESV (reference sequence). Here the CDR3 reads CASSLVTGGRSSYEQYF. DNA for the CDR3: TGTGCCAGCAGCTTAGTGACAGGGGGCCGGAGCTCCTACGAGCAGTACTTC.

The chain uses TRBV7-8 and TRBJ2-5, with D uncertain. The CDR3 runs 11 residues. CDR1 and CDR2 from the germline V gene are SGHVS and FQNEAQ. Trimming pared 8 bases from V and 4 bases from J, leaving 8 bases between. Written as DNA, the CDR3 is TGTGCCAGCGCGAGCCGAGAGACCCAGTACTTC. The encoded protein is CASASRETQYF.

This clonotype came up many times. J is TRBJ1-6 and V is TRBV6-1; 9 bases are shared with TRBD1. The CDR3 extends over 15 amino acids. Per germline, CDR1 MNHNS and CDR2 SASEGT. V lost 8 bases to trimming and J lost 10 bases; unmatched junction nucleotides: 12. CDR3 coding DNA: TGTGCCAGCGCCAGCGGACAGGGGATGGAGTCACCCCTCCACTTT. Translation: CASASGQGMESPLHF.

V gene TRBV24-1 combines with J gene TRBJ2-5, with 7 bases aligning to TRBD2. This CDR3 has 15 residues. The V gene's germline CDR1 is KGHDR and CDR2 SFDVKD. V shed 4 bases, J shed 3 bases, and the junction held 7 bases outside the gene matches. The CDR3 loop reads CATSEWLRGEETQYF. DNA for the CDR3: TGTGCCACCAGTGAATGGCTACGGGGGGAAGAGACCCAGTACTTC.

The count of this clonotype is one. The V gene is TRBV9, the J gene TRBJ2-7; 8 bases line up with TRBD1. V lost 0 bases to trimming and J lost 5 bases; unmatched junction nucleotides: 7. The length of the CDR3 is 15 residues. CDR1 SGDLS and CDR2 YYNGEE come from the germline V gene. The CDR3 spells CASSVGLDRDHEQYF. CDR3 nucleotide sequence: TGTGCCAGCAGCGTAGGGTTGGACAGGGACCACGAGCAGTACTTC.

This chain's CDR3 is CASSLGGVYGYTF. In DNA form, the CDR3 reads TGTGCCAGCAGCTTGGGGGGCGTCTATGGCTACACCTTC. This chain joins TRBV7-9 and TRBJ1-2; a weak D match, TRBD1 (6 bases). The CDR3 is made up of 13 amino acids. The germline V gene has CDR1 SEHNR and CDR2 FQNEAQ (reference sequence). V shed 3 bases and J shed 4 bases, with 9 bases lying between them.

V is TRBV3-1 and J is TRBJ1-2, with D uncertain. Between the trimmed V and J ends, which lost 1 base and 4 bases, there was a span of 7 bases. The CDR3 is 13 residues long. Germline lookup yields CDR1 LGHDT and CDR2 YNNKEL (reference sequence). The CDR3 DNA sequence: TGTGCCAGCAGCCAAGGCAAGCCCTATGGCTACACCTTC. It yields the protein CASSQGKPYGYTF. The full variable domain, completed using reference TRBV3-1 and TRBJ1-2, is DTAVSQTPKYLVTQMGNDKSIKCEQNLGHDTMYWYKQDSKKFLKIMFSYNNKELIINETVPNRFSPKSPDKAHLNLHINSLELGDSAVYFCASSQGKPYGYTFGSGTRLTVV.

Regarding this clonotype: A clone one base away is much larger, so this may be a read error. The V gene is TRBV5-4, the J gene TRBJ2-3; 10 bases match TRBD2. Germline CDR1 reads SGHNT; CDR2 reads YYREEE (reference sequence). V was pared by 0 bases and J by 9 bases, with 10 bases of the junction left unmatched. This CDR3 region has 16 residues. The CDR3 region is CASSLASLAGVETQYF. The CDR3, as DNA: TGTGCCAGCAGCTTGGCCTCTCTAGCGGGGGTGGAGACGCAGTATTTT.

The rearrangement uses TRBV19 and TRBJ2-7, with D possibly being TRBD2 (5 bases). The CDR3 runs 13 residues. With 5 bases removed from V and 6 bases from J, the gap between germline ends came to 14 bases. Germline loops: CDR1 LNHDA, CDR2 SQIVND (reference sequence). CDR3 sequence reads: CASSPTGVGEQYF. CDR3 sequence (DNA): TGTGCCAGTAGTCCGACCGGGGTAGGCGAGCAGTACTTC.

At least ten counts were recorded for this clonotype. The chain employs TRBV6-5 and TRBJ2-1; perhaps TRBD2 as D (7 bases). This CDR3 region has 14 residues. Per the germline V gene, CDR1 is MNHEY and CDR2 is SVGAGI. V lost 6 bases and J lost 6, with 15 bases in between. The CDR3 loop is CASRYMRGGNEQFF. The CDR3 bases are TGTGCCAGCAGATACATGAGGGGGGGCAATGAGCAGTTCTTC.

This chain's CDR3 is CASTTGQGLYGYTF. The CDR3 DNA reads TGTGCCAGCACTACAGGACAGGGACTGTATGGCTACACCTTC. The V gene is TRBV28, the J gene TRBJ1-2; TRBD1 aligns across 8 bases. J lost 5 bases, V lost 7 bases, and 9 bases had no gene match. CDR3 length equals 14 residues. Looked up from germline, CDR1 is MDHEN and CDR2 is SYDVKM.

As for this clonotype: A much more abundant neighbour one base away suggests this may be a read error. The DNA for the CDR3 is TGTGCCAGCAGGAGGGATAGGAACACTGAAGCTGTCTTT. Its translation: CASRRDRNTEAVF. This rearrangement joins TRBV6-1 to TRBJ1-1; D ambiguous. The CDR3 extends over 13 amino acids. Germline V lookup: CDR1 MNHNS, CDR2 SASEGT.

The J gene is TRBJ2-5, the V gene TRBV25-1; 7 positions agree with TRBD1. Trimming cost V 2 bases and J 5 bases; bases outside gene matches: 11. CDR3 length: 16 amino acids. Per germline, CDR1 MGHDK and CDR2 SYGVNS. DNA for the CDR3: TGTGCCAGCAGTGAACCCAGGACAGGAGTGGGGGAGACCCAGTACTTC. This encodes CASSEPRTGVGETQYF.

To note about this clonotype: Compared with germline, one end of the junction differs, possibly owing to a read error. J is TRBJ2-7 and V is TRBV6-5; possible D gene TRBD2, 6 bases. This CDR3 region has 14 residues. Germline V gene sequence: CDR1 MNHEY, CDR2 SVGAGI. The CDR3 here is CASGYSRGTYEQYF. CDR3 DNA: TGTGCCAGCGGTTACTCTCGGGGGACCTACGAGCAGTACTTC.

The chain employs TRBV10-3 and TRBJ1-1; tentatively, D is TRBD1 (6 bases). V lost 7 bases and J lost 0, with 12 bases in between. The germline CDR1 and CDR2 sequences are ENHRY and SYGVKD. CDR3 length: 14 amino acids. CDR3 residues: CAINRDKMNTEAFF. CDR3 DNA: TGTGCCATCAACCGGGACAAAATGAACACTGAAGCTTTCTTT.

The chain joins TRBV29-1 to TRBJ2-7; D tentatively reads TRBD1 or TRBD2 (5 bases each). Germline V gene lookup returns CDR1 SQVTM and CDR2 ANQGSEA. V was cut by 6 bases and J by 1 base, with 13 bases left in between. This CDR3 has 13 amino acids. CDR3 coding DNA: TGCAGCGTCGACCCGGGACGGTCCTACGAGCAGTACTTC. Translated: CSVDPGRSYEQYF.

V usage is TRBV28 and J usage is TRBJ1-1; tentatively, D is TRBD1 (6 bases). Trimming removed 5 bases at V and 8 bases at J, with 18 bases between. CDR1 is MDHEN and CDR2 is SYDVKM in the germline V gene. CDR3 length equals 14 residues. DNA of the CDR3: TGTGCCAGCAGTCCCTCCAACAGGGTAGGGGAAGCTTTCTTT. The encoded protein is CASSPSNRVGEAFF.

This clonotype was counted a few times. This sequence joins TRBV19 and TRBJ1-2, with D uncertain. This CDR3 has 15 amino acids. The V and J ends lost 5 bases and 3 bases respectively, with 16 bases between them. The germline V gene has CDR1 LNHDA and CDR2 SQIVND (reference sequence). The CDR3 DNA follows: TGTGCCAGTAGTGAATCCCGGCCCTTTGACTATGGCTACACCTTC. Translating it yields CASSESRPFDYGYTF.

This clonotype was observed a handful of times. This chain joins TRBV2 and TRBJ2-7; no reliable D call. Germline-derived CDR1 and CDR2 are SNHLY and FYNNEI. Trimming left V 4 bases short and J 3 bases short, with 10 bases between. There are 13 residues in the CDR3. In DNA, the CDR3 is TGTGCCAGCAGTGGACACGCGATCTACGAGCAGTACTTC. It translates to CASSGHAIYEQYF.

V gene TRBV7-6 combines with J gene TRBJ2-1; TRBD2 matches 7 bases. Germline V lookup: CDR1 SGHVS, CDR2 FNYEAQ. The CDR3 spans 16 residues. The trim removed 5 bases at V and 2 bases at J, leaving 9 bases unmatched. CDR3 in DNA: TGTGCCAGCAGCACCGACGGCGGGAGTCCCTACAATGAGCAGTTCTTC. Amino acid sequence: CASSTDGGSPYNEQFF.

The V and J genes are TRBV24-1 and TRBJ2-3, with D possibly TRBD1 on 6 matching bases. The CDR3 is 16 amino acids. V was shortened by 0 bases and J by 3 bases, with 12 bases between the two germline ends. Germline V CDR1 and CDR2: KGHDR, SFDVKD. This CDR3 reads CATSDLGRDTTDTQYF. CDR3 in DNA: TGTGCCACCAGTGATTTGGGTCGGGACACGACAGATACGCAGTATTTT.